This T cell receptor (beta chain) emerged from a study of T-cell memory formation after mild COVID-19. General study points: CD4+ clones that contracted lay mainly in CM and EM; CD8+ ones lay in EMRA.

About this clonotype: The antigen remains undetermined.

Employing constant-segment primers, 5'RACE generated TCR alpha and TCR beta cDNA libraries bearing sample barcodes and UMIs. Via MiXCR, TCRdb re-called the 5' RACE reads, giving one row per CDR3 protein. The data hold about 250,000 distinct CDR3 sequences, with about 16% observed a single time. Germline CDR1 SGHRS, CDR2 YFSETQ. The CDR3 is 13 amino acids. V gave up 4 bases and J gave up 8 bases, with 13 bases separating them. The V gene is TRBV5-1, the J gene TRBJ2-1; D perhaps matches TRBD1 (6 bases). The receptor was derived from an adult woman who had mild COVID-19 (a few samples of this study predate the infection). Cell type and time point are not known. Sequenced material: PBMCs or a T cell subset sorted from them (not recorded which). CDR3 sequence (DNA): TGCGCCAGCAGCCAGGGACACAACGATGAGCAGTTCTTC. Translation: CASSQGHNDEQFF.